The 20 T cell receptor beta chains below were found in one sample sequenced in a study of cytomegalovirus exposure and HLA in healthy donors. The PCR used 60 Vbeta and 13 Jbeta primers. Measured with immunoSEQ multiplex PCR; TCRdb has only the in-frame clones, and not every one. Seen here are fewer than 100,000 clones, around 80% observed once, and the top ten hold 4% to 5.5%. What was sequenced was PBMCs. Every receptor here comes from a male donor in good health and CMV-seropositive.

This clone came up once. The CDR3 protein is CASSQDGLQETQYF. The CDR3 DNA follows: TGCGCCAGCAGCCAAGACGGGTTGCAAGAGACCCAGTACTTC. The rearrangement links TRBV4-1 to TRBJ2-5, with D unclear. V gave up 0 bases and J gave up 2 bases, with 7 bases separating them. CDR1 is MGHRA, CDR2 YSYEKL, per germline. The CDR3 runs to 14 residues.

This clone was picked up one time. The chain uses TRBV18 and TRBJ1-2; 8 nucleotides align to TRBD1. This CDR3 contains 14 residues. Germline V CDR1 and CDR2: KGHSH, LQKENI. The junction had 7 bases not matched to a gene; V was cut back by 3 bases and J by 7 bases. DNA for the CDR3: TGTGCCAGCTCACCTAACCCAGGGGGCACTGGCTACACCTTC. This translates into CASSPNPGGTGYTF.

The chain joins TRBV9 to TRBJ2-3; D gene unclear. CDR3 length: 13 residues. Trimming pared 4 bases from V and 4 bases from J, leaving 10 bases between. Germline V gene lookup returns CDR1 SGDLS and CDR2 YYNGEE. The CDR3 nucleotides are TGTGCCAGCAGCTCCCTAGGATCAGATACGCAGTATTTT. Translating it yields CASSSLGSDTQYF.

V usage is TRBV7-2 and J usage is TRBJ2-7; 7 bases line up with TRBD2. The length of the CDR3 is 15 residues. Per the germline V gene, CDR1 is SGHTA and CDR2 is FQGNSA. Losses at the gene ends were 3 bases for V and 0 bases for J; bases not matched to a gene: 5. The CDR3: CASSLLAVSSYEQYF. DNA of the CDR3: TGTGCCAGCAGCTTGCTAGCGGTAAGCTCCTACGAGCAGTACTTC. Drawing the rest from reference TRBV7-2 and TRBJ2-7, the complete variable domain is GAGVSQSPSNKVTEKGKDVELRCDPISGHTALYWYRQSLGQGLEFLIYFQGNSAPDKSGLPSDRFSAERTGGSVSTLTIQRTQQEDSAVYLCASSLLAVSSYEQYFGPGTRLTVT.

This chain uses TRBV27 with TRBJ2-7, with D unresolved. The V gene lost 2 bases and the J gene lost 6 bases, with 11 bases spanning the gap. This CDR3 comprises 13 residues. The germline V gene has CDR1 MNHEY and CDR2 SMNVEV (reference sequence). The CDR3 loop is CASSLQASGEQYF. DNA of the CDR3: TGTGCCAGCAGTTTACAGGCCAGTGGCGAGCAGTACTTC.

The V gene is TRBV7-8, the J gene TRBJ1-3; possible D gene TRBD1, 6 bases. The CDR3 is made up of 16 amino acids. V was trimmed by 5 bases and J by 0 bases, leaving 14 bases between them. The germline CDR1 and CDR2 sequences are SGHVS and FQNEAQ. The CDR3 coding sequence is TGTGCCAGCAGCATAAAACAGGGCCGCTCTGGAAACACCATATATTTT. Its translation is CASSIKQGRSGNTIYF.

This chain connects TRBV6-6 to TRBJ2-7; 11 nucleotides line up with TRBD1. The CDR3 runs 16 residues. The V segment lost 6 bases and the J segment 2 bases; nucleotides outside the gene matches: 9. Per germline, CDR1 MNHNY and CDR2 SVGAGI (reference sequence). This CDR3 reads CASSSGQGAVPYEQYF. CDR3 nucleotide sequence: TGTGCCAGCAGCTCCGGACAGGGGGCGGTCCCCTACGAGCAGTACTTC.

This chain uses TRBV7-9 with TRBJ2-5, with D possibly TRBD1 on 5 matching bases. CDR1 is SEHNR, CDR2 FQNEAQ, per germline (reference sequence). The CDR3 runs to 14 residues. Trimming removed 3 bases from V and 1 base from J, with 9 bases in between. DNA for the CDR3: TGTGCCAGCAGCTTGGGGCCACTCCAAGAGACCCAGTACTTC. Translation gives CASSLGPLQETQYF.

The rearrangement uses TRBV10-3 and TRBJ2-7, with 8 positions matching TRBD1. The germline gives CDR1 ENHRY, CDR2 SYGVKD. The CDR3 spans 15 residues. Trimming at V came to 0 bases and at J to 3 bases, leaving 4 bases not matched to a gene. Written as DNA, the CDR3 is TGTGCCATCAGTGAGTCGGAGGGGACAGGCTACGAGCAGTACTTC. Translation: CAISESEGTGYEQYF.

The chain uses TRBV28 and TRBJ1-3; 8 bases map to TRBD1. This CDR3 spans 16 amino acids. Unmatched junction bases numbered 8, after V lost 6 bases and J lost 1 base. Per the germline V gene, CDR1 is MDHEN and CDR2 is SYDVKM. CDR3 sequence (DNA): TGTGCCAGCAGCCGATCAGGGGGCTTGTCTGGAAACACCATATATTTT. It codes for CASSRSGGLSGNTIYF.

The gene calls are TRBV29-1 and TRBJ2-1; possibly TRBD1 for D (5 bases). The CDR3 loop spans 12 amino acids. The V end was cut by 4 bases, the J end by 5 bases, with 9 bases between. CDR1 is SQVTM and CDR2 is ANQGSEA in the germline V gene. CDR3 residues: CSVVRGNNEQFF. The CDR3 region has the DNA TGCAGCGTTGTTAGGGGAAACAATGAGCAGTTCTTC.

The CDR3 region is CASSYTKYNEQFF. In DNA, the CDR3 is TGTGCCAGCAGTTACACTAAATACAATGAGCAGTTCTTC. The V and J genes are TRBV6-5 and TRBJ2-1; D is unclear. Per the germline V gene, CDR1 is MNHEY and CDR2 is SVGAGI. Trimming removed 2 bases from V and 4 bases from J, with 6 bases in between. The CDR3 runs 13 residues.

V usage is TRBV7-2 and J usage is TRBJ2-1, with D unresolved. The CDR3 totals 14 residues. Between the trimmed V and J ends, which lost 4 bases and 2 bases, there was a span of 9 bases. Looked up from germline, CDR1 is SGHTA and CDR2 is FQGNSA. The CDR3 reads CASSWQNPYNEQFF. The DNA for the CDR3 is TGTGCCAGCAGCTGGCAGAACCCCTACAATGAGCAGTTCTTC.

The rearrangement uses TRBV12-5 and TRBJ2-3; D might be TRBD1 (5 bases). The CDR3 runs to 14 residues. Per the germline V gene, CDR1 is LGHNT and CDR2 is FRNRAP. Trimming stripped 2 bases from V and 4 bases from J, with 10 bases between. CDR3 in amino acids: CASGLSRVADTQYF. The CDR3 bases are TGTGCTAGTGGTTTGTCCAGGGTGGCAGATACGCAGTATTTT. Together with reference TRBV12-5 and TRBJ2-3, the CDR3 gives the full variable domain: DARVTQTPRHKVTEMGQEVTMRCQPILGHNTVFWYRQTMMQGLELLAYFRNRAPLDDSGMPKDRFSAEMPDATLATLKIQPSEPRDSAVYFCASGLSRVADTQYFGPGTRLTVL.

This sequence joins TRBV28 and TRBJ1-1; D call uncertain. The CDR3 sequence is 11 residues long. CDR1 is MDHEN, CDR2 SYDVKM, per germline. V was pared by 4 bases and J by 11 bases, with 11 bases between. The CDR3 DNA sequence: TGTGCCAGCAGTTCCCCTGTGAGGGCTTTCTTT. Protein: CASSSPVRAFF.

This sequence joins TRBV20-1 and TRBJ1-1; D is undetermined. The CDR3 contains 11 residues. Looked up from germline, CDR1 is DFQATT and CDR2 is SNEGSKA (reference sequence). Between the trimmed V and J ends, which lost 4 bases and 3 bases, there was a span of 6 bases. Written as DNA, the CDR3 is TGCAGTGCTAAGTCAGACACTGAAGCTTTCTTT. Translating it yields CSAKSDTEAFF.

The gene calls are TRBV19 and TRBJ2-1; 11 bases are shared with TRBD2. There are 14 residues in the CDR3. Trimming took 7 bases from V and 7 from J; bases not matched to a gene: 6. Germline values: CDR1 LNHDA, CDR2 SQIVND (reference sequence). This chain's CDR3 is CASTASGRFNEQFF. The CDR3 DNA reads TGTGCCAGTACGGCTAGCGGGAGGTTTAATGAGCAGTTCTTC.

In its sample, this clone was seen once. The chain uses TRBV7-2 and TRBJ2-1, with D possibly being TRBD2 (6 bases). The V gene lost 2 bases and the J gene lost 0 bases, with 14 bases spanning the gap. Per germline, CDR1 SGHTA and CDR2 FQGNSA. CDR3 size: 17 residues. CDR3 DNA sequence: TGTGCCAGCAGCTTATCCCCCCGGGGGAGCTCCTACAATGAGCAGTTCTTC. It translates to CASSLSPRGSSYNEQFF. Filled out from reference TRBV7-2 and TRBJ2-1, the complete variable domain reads GAGVSQSPSNKVTEKGKDVELRCDPISGHTALYWYRQSLGQGLEFLIYFQGNSAPDKSGLPSDRFSAERTGGSVSTLTIQRTQQEDSAVYLCASSLSPRGSSYNEQFFGPGTRLTVL.

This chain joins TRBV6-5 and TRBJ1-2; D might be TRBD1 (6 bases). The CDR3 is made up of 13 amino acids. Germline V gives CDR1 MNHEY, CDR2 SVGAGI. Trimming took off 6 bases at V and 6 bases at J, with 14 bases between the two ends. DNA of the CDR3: TGTGCCAGCAGGGGGGCAAGGGATGATGGCTACACCTTC. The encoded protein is CASRGARDDGYTF.

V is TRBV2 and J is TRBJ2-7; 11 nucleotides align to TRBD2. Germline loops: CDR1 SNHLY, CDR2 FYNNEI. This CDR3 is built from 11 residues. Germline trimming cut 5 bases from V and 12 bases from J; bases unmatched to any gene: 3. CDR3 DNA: TGTGCCAGCAGTCGGACTAGCGGGTCGTACTTC. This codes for CASSRTSGSYF.